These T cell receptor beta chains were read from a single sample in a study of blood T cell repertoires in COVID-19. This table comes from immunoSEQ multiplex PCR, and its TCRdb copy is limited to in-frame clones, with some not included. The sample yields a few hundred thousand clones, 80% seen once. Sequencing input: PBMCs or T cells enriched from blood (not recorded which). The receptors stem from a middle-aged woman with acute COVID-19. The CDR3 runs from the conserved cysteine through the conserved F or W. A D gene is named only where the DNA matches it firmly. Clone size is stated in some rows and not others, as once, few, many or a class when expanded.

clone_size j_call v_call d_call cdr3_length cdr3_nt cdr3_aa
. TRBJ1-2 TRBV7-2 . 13 TGTGCCAGCAGCCTCCACCTACAGGGTGGCTACACCTTC CASSLHLQGGYTF
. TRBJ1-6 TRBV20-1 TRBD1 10 TGCAGTACAGGGGATTCACCCCTCCACTTT CSTGDSPLHF
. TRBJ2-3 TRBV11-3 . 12 TGTGCCAGCAGCTCAGGGTCAGATACGCAGTATTTT CASSSGSDTQYF
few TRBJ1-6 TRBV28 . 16 TGTGCCAGCGTTAACCTTGCAGGGGCCAAAAATTCACCCCTCCACTTT CASVNLAGAKNSPLHF
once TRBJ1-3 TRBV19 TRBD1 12 TGTGCCAGCCGGGACAGCGGAAACACCATATATTTT CASRDSGNTIYF
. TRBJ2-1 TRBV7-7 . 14 TGTGCTAGCAGCTTCGGAGGGCCAGACAATGAGCAGTTCTTC CASSFGGPDNEQFF
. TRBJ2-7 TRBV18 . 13 TGTGCCAGCTCAACGGACAGCTCCTACGAGCAGTACTTC CASSTDSSYEQYF
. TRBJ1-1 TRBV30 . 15 TGTGCCTGGACCCTACAGGTGAGGGGCGGGGGTGAAGCTTTCTTT CAWTLQVRGGGEAFF
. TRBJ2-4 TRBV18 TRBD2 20 TGTGCCAGCTCACCATTAGGGACTAGCGGGAGGGCCCTCGGTATGCACATTCAGTACTTC CASSPLGTSGRALGMHIQYF
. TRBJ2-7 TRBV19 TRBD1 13 TGTGCCAGTAGGGAGACAGGGGCTGGCGAGCAGTACTTC CASRETGAGEQYF
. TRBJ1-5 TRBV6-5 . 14 TGTGCCAGCACTCAGGGAAATAGCAATCAGCCCCAGCATTTT CASTQGNSNQPQHF
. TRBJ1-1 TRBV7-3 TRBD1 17 TGTGCCAGCAGCTCAGCACCGGGACAGGGATTGAACACTGAAGCTTTCTTT CASSSAPGQGLNTEAFF
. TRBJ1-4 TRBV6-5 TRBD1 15 TGTGCCAGCAGTAACTTTGACAGGGGCTTTGAAAAACTGTTTTTT CASSNFDRGFEKLFF
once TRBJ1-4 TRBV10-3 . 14 TGTGCCATCAGTGTAGGTACAGAGAATGAAAAACTGTTTTTT CAISVGTENEKLFF
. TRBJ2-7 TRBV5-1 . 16 TGCGCCAGCAGCTTGGCCGGGGTTTCCGCATTTTACGAGCAGTACTTC CASSLAGVSAFYEQYF
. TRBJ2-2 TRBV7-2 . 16 TGTGCCAGCAGTTTAACGGGACACATGAACACCGGGGAGCTGTTTTTT CASSLTGHMNTGELFF
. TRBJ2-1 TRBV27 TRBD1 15 TGTGCCAGCAGCCCTGGGACAGGGGAGGCCAATGAGCAGTTCTTC CASSPGTGEANEQFF
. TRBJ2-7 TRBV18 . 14 TGTGCCAGCTCCCAACAGGGTGTGAGAAACGAGCAGTACTTC CASSQQGVRNEQYF
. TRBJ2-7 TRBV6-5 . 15 TGTGCCAGCAGTTACGAAGAAGGGGGCTCCTACGAGCAGTACTTC CASSYEEGGSYEQYF
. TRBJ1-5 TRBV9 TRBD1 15 TGTGCCAGCAGCCCTCGTGGACAGGTCAATCAGCCCCAGCATTTT CASSPRGQVNQPQHF
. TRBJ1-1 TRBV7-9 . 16 TGTGCCAGCAGCCCACCGCATGGCTTGGCGAACACTGAAGCTTTCTTT CASSPPHGLANTEAFF
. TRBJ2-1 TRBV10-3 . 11 TGTGCCATCAGCACAAAGAATGAGCAGTTCTTC CAISTKNEQFF
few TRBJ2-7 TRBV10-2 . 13 TGCGCCACACGGGAAGGTCGCTCCTACGAGCAGTACTTC CATREGRSYEQYF
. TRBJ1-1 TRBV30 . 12 TGTGCCTGGACAAGAGGGGGGGCAGAAGCTTTCTTT CAWTRGGAEAFF
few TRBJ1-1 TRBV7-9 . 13 TGTGCCAGCAGCTTAGAACAGAACACTGAAGCTTTCTTT CASSLEQNTEAFF
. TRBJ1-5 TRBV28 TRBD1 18 TGTGCCAGCAGACACCGGGACAGGGGGATTGGTAGCAATCAGCCCCAGCATTTT CASRHRDRGIGSNQPQHF
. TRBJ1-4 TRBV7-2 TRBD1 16 TGTGCCAGCAGCCCCCAGGGACAGGCTTCTAATGAAAAACTGTTTTTT CASSPQGQASNEKLFF
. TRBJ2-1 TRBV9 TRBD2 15 TGTGCCAGCAGCTTTAGCGGGGGCTCCTACAATGAGCAGTTCTTC CASSFSGGSYNEQFF
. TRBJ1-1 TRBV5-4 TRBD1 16 TGTGCCAGCAGCCGGGGGGACAGGGGAAGGAACACTGAAGCTTTCTTT CASSRGDRGRNTEAFF
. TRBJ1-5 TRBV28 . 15 TGTGCCAGCAGTTTAAGGGGTTCGAGCAATCAGCCCCAGCATTTT CASSLRGSSNQPQHF
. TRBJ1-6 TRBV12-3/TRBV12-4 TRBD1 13 TGTGCCACCACCGGGACAGGCTATTCACCCCTCCACTTT CATTGTGYSPLHF
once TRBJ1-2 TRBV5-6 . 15 TGTGCCAGCAGCTTCCCTTCTCAGGGGTCCTATGGCTACACCTTC CASSFPSQGSYGYTF
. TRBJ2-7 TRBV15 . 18 TGTGCCACCAGCAGTGATCGAAGCCCCGGGACTCGGCCCTACGAGCAGTACTTC CATSSDRSPGTRPYEQYF
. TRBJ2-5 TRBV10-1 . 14 TGCGCCAGCAGTGAAGGTGCTAGGAAAGGGACCCAGTACTTC CASSEGARKGTQYF
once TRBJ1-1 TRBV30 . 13 TGTGCCTGGAGTGTACTCACGGGCACTGAAGCTTTCTTT CAWSVLTGTEAFF
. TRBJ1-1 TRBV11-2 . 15 TGTGCCAGCAGCCGATCCAGGGGTTCGAACACTGAAGCTTTCTTT CASSRSRGSNTEAFF
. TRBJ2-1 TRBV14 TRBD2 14 TGTGCCAGCAGCCCTAGACTAGCTGTCAATGAGCAGTTCTTC CASSPRLAVNEQFF
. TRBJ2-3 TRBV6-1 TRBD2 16 TGTGCCAGCAGTGCGATCACTAGCGGGAACACAGATACGCAGTATTTT CASSAITSGNTDTQYF
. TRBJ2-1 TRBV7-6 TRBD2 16 TGTGCCAGCAGCTTATCAAGTCTAGCGGGAGTGGAAGAGCAGTTCTTC CASSLSSLAGVEEQFF
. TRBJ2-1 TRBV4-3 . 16 TGCGCCAGCAGCCAAGAGGGCATGAGCTCCTACAATGAGCAGTTCTTC CASSQEGMSSYNEQFF
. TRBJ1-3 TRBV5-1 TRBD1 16 TGCGCCAGCAGCGGGGGACAGTTGGCCTCTGGAAACACCATATATTTT CASSGGQLASGNTIYF
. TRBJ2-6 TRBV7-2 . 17 TGTGCCAGCAGCTCAAGACAGCGAGACTCTGGGGCCAACGTCCTGACTTTC CASSSRQRDSGANVLTF
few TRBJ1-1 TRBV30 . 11 TGTGCCTGGGACAGGTATACTGAAGCTTTCTTT CAWDRYTEAFF